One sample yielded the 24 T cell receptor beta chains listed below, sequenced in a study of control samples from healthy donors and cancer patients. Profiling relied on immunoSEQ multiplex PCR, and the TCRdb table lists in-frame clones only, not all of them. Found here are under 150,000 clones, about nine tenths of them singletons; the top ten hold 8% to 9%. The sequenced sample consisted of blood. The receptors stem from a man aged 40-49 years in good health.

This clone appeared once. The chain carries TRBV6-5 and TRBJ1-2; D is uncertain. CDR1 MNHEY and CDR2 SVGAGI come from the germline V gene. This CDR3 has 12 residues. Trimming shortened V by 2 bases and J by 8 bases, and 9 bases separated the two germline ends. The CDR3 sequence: CASSYKGLGYTF. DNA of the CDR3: TGTGCCAGCAGTTACAAGGGTTTGGGCTACACCTTC.

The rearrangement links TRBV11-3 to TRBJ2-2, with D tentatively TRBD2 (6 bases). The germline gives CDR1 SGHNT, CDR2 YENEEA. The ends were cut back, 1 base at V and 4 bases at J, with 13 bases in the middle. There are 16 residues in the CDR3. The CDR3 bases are TGTGCCAGCAGCTTAGGGAGGAGGGGCCGCACCGGGGAGCTGTTTTTT. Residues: CASSLGRRGRTGELFF.

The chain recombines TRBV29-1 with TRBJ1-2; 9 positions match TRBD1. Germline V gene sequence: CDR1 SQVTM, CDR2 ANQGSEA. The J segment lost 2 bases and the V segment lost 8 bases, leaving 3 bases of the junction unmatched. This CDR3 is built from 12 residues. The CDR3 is CSTTGGNYGYTF. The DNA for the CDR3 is TGCAGCACCACAGGGGGCAACTATGGCTACACCTTC.

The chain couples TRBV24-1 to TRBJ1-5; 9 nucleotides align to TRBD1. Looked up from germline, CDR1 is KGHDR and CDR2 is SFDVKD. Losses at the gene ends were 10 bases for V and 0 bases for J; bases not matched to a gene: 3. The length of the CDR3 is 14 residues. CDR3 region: CATGQGYSNQPQHF. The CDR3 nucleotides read TGTGCCACGGGACAGGGATATAGCAATCAGCCCCAGCATTTT.

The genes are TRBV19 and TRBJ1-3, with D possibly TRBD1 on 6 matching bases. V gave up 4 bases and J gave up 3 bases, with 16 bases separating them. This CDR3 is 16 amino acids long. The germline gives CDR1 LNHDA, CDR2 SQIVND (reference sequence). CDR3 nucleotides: TGTGCCAGTAGTACCTCGACAGGCTTCTATGGAAACACCATATATTTT. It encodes CASSTSTGFYGNTIYF.

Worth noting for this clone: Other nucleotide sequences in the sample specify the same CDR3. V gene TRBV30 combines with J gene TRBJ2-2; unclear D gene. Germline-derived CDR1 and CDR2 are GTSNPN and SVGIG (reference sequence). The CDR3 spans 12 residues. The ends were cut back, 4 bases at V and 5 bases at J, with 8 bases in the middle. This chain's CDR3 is CAWNRGTGELFF. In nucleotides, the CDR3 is TGTGCCTGGAATCGTGGAACCGGGGAGCTGTTTTTT.

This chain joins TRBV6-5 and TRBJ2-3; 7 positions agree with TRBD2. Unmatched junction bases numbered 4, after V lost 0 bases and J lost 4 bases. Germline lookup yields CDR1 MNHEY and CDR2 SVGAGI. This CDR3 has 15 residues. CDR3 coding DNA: TGTGCCAGCAGTTACTCGGGAGGGAGGGCAGATACGCAGTATTTT. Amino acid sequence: CASSYSGGRADTQYF.

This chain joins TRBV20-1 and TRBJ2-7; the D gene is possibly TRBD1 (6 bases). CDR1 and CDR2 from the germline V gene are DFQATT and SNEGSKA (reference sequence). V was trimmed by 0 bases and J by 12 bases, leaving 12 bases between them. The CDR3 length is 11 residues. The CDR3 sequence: CSARDQVTGYF. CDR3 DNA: TGCAGTGCTAGAGACCAGGTGACAGGGTACTTC.

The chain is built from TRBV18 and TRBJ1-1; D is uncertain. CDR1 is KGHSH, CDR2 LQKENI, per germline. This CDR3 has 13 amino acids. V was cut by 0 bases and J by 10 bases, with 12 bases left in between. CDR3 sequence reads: CASSPPTRFRAFF. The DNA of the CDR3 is TGTGCCAGCTCACCACCAACACGGTTTCGAGCTTTCTTT.

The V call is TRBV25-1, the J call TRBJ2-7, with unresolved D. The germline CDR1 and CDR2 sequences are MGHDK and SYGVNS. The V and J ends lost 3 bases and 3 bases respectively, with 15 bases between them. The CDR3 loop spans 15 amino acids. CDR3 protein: CASSDRRGSLYEQYF. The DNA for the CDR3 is TGTGCCAGCAGTGACCGACGCGGCAGTCTCTACGAGCAGTACTTC.

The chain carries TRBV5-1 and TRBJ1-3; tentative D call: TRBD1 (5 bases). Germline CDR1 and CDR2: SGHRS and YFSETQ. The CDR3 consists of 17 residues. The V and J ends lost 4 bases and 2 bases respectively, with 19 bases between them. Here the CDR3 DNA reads TGCGCCAGCAGCCTGACCGGGACCCCAGCCGCTGGAAACACCATATATTTT. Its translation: CASSLTGTPAAGNTIYF.

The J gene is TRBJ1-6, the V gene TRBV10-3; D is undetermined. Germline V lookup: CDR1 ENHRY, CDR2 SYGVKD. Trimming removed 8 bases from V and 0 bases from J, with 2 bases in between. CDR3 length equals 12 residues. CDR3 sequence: CAISSYNSPLHF. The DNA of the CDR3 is TGTGCCATCTCCTCCTATAATTCACCCCTCCACTTT.

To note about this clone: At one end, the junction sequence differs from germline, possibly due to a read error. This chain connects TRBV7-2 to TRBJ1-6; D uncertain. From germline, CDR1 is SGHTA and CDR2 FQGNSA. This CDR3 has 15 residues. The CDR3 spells CASSVAWGSNSPLHF. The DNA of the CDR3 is TGTGCCAGCAGCGTAGCATGGGGATCTAATTCACCCCTCCACTTT.

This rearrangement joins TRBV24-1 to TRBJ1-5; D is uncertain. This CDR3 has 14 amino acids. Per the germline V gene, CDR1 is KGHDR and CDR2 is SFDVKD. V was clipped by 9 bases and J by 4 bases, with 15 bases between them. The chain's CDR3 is CATARREANQPQHF. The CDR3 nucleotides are TGTGCCACCGCCCGGCGGGAGGCTAATCAGCCCCAGCATTTT.

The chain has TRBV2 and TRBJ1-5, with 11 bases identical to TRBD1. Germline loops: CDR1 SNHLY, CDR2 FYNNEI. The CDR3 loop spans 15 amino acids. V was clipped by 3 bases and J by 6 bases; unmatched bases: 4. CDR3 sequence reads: CASSEDRGRVQPQHF. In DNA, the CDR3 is TGTGCCAGCAGTGAGGACAGGGGGCGAGTTCAGCCCCAGCATTTT.

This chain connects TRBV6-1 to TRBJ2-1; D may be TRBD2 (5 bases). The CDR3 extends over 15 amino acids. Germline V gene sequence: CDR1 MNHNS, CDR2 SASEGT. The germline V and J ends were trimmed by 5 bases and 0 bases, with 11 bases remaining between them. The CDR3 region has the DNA TGTGCCAGCAGTATCCTAGGGAGCTCCTACAATGAGCAGTTCTTC. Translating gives CASSILGSSYNEQFF.

CDR3 DNA: TGTGCCAGCAGCTCTTCAAACCGGACAGGCGCTGATGGAAACACCATATATTTT. Amino acids: CASSSSNRTGADGNTIYF. V and J are TRBV9 and TRBJ1-3; TRBD1 agrees at 7 bases. Germline CDR1 SGDLS, CDR2 YYNGEE. The CDR3 runs to 18 residues. With 4 bases clipped from V and 3 bases from J, the junction kept 16 bases outside the gene matches.

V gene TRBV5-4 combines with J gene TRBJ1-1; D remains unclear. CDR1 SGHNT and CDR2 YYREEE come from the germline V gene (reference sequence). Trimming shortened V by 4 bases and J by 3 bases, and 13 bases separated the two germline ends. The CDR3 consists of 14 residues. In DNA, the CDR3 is TGTGCCAGCAGCACCCTTTTAGGTTACACTGAAGCTTTCTTT. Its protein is CASSTLLGYTEAFF.

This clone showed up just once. The CDR3 DNA sequence: TGTGCCAGCAGCTTAGAGGGACTGCGCACAGATACGCAGTATTTT. Protein: CASSLEGLRTDTQYF. The V and J genes are TRBV11-3 and TRBJ2-3, with a weak D call TRBD2 (6 bases). The CDR3 loop spans 15 amino acids. CDR1 and CDR2 (germline): SGHNT, YENEEA. Trimming pared 0 bases from V and 1 base from J, leaving 8 bases between.

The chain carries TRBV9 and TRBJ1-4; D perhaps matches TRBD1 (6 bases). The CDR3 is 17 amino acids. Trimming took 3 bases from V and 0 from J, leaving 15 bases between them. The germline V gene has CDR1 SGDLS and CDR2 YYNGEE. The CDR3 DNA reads TGTGCCAGCAGCGAGGACAGTGGCCATGCAACTAATGAAAAACTGTTTTTT. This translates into CASSEDSGHATNEKLFF.

DNA for the CDR3: TGTGCCAGCAGCCGCCAGGGGGCTACAGAAAAACTGTTTTTT. Residues: CASSRQGATEKLFF. V and J are TRBV3-1 (or the pseudogene TRBV3-2) and TRBJ1-4; TRBD1 matches 8 bases. Germline trimming cut 4 bases from V and 8 bases from J; bases unmatched to any gene: 6. The CDR3 has 14 residues. The germline V gene has CDR1 LGHDT and CDR2 YNNKEL (reference sequence).

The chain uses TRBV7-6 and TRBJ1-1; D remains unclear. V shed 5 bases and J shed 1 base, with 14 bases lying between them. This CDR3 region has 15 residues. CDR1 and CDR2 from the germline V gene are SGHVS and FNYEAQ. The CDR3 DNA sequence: TGTGCCAGCAGCCAACTTGGGCGGGAGAACACTGAAGCTTTCTTT. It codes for CASSQLGRENTEAFF. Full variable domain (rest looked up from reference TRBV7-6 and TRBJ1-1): GAGVSQSPRYKVTKRGQDVALRCDPISGHVSLYWYRQALGQGPEFLTYFNYEAQQDKSGLPNDRFSAERPEGSISTLTIQRTEQRDSAMYRCASSQLGRENTEAFFGQGTRLTVV.

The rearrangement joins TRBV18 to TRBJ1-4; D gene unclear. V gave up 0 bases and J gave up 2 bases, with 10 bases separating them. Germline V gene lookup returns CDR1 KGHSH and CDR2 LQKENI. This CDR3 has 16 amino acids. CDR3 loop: CASSPPRAATNEKLFF. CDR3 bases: TGTGCCAGCTCACCACCACGGGCCGCGACTAATGAAAAACTGTTTTTT.

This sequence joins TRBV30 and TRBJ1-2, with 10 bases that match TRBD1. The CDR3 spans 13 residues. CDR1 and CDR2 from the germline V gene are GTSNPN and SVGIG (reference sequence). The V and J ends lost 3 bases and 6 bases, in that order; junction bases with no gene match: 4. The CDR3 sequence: CAWRAGTGDGYTF. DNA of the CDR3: TGTGCCTGGAGGGCCGGGACAGGGGATGGCTACACCTTC.